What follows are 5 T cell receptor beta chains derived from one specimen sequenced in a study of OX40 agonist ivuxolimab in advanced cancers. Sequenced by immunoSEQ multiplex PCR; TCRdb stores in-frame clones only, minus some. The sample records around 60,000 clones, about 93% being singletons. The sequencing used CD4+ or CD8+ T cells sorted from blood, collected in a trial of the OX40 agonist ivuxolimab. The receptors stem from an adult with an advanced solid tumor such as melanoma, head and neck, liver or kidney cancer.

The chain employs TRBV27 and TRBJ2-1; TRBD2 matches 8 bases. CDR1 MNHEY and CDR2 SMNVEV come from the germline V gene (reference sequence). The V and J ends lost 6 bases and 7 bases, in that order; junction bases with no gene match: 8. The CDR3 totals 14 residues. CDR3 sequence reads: CASSLAGFGNEQFF. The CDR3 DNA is TGTGCCAGCAGCTTAGCGGGGTTCGGGAATGAGCAGTTCTTC.

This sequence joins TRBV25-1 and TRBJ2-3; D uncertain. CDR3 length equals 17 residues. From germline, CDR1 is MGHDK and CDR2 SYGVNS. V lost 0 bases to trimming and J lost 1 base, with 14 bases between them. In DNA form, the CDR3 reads TGTGCCAGCAGTGAATATACCAGCGCCTGGGGCACAGATACGCAGTATTTT. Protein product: CASSEYTSAWGTDTQYF.

The CDR3 sequence is CASSQGPKLFF. CDR3 in DNA: TGTGCCAGCAGCCAGGGTCCAAAACTGTTTTTT. V and J are TRBV5-8 and TRBJ1-4; a possible D gene is TRBD1 (5 bases). The germline gives CDR1 SGHTS, CDR2 YDEGEE. Deletions cut 4 bases from V and 10 bases from J, with 8 bases between. The CDR3 runs 11 residues.

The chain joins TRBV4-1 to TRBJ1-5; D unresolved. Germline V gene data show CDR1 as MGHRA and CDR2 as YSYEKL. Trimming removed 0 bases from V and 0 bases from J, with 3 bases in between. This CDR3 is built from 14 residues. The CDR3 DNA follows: TGCGCCAGCAGCCAAGAAGGTAGCAATCAGCCCCAGCATTTT. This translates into CASSQEGSNQPQHF.

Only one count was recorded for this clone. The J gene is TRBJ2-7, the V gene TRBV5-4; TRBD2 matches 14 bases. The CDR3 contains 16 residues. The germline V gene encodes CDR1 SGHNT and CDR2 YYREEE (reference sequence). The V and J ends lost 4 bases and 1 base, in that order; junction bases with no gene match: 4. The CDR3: CASSPWTSGGSYEQYF. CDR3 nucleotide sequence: TGTGCCAGCAGCCCCTGGACTAGCGGGGGGTCCTACGAGCAGTACTTC. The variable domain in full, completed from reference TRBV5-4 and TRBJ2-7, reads ETGVTQSPTHLIKTRGQQVTLRCSSQSGHNTVSWYQQALGQGPQFIFQYYREEENGRGNFPPRFSGLQFPNYSSELNVNALELDDSALYLCASSPWTSGGSYEQYFGPGTRLTVT.